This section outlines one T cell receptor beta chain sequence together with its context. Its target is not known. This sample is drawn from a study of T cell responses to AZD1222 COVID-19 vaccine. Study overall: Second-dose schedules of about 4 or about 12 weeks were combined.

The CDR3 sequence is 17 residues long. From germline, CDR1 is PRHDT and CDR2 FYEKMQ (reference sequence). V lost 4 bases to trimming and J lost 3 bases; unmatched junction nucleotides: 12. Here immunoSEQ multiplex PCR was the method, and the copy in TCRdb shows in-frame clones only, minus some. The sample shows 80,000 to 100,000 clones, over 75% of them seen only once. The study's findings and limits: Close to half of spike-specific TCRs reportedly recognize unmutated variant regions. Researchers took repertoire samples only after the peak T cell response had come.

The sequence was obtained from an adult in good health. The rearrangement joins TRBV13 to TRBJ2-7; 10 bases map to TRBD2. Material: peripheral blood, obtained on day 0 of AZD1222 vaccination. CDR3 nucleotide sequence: TGTGCCAGCAGCTCCTGGTACAGCGGGGGGGAGATCTACGAGCAGTACTTC. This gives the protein CASSSWYSGGEIYEQYF.